The rows below give T cell receptor beta chains drawn from one sample of a study of blood T cell repertoires in COVID-19. TCRdb keeps only in-frame clones here, not all; method: immunoSEQ multiplex PCR. Here the sample spans about 97,000 clones, around 85% being singletons. The specimen sequenced was peripheral blood. These receptors were obtained from a woman in her 70s with active or convalescent COVID-19. CDR3s include the opening cysteine and the closing phenylalanine or tryptophan. A D gene is named only where the DNA matches it firmly. Rows may omit the clone size; those that give it use once, few, many or a size class.

J gene: TRBJ2-1
V gene: TRBV21-1
D gene: .
clone size: .
CDR3 DNA: TGTGCCAGCAGCAAAACCCGGGACAGGCTGAGCTCCTACAATGAGCAGTTCTTC
CDR3 protein: CASSKTRDRLSSYNEQFF

J gene: TRBJ1-6
V gene: TRBV7-9
D gene: .
clone size: .
CDR3 DNA: TGTGCCAGCAGCGCGGGATGGTCGAGAAACCCTTATTCACCCCTCCACTTT
CDR3 protein: CASSAGWSRNPYSPLHF

J gene: TRBJ1-5
V gene: TRBV4-3
D gene: .
clone size: .
CDR3 DNA: TGCGCCAGCAGCCAAGACGAACAGGGCTATCAGCCCCAGCATTTT
CDR3 protein: CASSQDEQGYQPQHF

J gene: TRBJ1-4
V gene: TRBV19
D gene: .
clone size: .
CDR3 DNA: TGTGCCAGTAGTACGCTTTCGGGTCCTAATGAAAAACTGTTTTTT
CDR3 protein: CASSTLSGPNEKLFF

J gene: TRBJ2-1
V gene: TRBV5-1
D gene: TRBD2
clone size: .
CDR3 DNA: TGCGCCAGCAGCCCCAAGCGGGGCTTCTCCTACAATGAGCAGTTCTTC
CDR3 protein: CASSPKRGFSYNEQFF

J gene: TRBJ1-1
V gene: TRBV18
D gene: TRBD1
clone size: .
CDR3 DNA: TGTGCCAGCTCTCCGGACAGGATGAACACTGAAGCTTTCTTT
CDR3 protein: CASSPDRMNTEAFF

J gene: TRBJ2-1
V gene: TRBV27
D gene: TRBD2
clone size: once
CDR3 DNA: TGTGCCAGCAGTATTCTAGCGGGGGTTTCCTACAATGAGCAGTTCTTC
CDR3 protein: CASSILAGVSYNEQFF

J gene: TRBJ1-6
V gene: TRBV30
D gene: .
clone size: .
CDR3 DNA: TGTGCCTGGAGTTCCACCGCCGGGAGTTCACCCCTCCACTTT
CDR3 protein: CAWSSTAGSSPLHF

J gene: TRBJ2-2
V gene: TRBV2
D gene: .
clone size: .
CDR3 DNA: TGTGCCAGCAGGGACCGGACTGGCGGCGGGGAGCTGTTTTTT
CDR3 protein: CASRDRTGGGELFF

J gene: TRBJ1-3
V gene: TRBV19
D gene: TRBD1
clone size: .
CDR3 DNA: TGTGCCGTACAGGGGGCAGGAAACACCATATATTTT
CDR3 protein: CAVQGAGNTIYF

J gene: TRBJ1-5
V gene: TRBV7-8
D gene: .
clone size: .
CDR3 DNA: TGTGCCAGCAGCTCCCCCCGAAGCCTCAGCAATCAGCCCCAGCATTTT
CDR3 protein: CASSSPRSLSNQPQHF

J gene: TRBJ2-7
V gene: TRBV7-9
D gene: .
clone size: .
CDR3 DNA: TGTGCCAGCAGCTTAAGCGGAGGGTACGAGCAGTACTTC
CDR3 protein: CASSLSGGYEQYF

J gene: TRBJ1-1
V gene: TRBV27
D gene: .
clone size: .
CDR3 DNA: TGTGCCAGCAGTCGCCCCGACAGCACTGAAGCTTTCTTT
CDR3 protein: CASSRPDSTEAFF

J gene: TRBJ2-1
V gene: TRBV3-1/TRBV3-2
D gene: TRBD2
clone size: .
CDR3 DNA: TGTGCCAGCAGCCAAGAAAGGCTAGCGGAGTCCTCCTACAATGAGCAGTTCTTC
CDR3 protein: CASSQERLAESSYNEQFF

J gene: TRBJ1-5
V gene: TRBV19
D gene: .
clone size: .
CDR3 DNA: TGTGCCAGTAGTACCACAGTCGTCCAGCCCCAGCATTTT
CDR3 protein: CASSTTVVQPQHF

J gene: TRBJ2-5
V gene: TRBV4-3
D gene: TRBD1
clone size: .
CDR3 DNA: TGCGCCAGCAGCCAAGCAGGGGGCCCCCAAGAGACCCAGTACTTC
CDR3 protein: CASSQAGGPQETQYF

J gene: TRBJ1-3
V gene: TRBV12-5
D gene: TRBD1
clone size: .
CDR3 DNA: TGTGCTAGTGGGTCAGACAGGGCTGGAAACACCATATATTTT
CDR3 protein: CASGSDRAGNTIYF

J gene: TRBJ1-3
V gene: TRBV3-1/TRBV3-2
D gene: .
clone size: .
CDR3 DNA: TGTGCCAGCAGCCAGACGTTACAGGGTGGAAACACCATATATTTT
CDR3 protein: CASSQTLQGGNTIYF

J gene: TRBJ2-7
V gene: TRBV30
D gene: .
clone size: .
CDR3 DNA: TGTGCCTCTGACTTGAACTCCTACGAGCAGTACTTC
CDR3 protein: CASDLNSYEQYF

J gene: TRBJ2-3
V gene: TRBV29-1
D gene: TRBD2
clone size: .
CDR3 DNA: TGCAGCGTTACAACTAGCGGCTGGGGGGATACGCAGTATTTT
CDR3 protein: CSVTTSGWGDTQYF

J gene: TRBJ1-3
V gene: TRBV6-2/TRBV6-3
D gene: .
clone size: .
CDR3 DNA: TGTGCCAGCAGTTACTCGAAACGAACAGGGACTGGAAACACCATATATTTT
CDR3 protein: CASSYSKRTGTGNTIYF

J gene: TRBJ2-2
V gene: TRBV11-2
D gene: .
clone size: .
CDR3 DNA: TGTGCCAGCAGCTTAGGAAGCGGAATCGGGGAGCTGTTTTTT
CDR3 protein: CASSLGSGIGELFF

J gene: TRBJ2-3
V gene: TRBV5-1
D gene: .
clone size: .
CDR3 DNA: TGCGCCAGCAGCTTGTACGTGGGCAACACAGATACGCAGTATTTT
CDR3 protein: CASSLYVGNTDTQYF

J gene: TRBJ2-5
V gene: TRBV15
D gene: .
clone size: .
CDR3 DNA: TGTGCCACCAGGGACGGACTAACTACGACCCGGGAGACCCAGTACTTC
CDR3 protein: CATRDGLTTTRETQYF

J gene: TRBJ2-4
V gene: TRBV6-2/TRBV6-3
D gene: .
clone size: .
CDR3 DNA: TGTGCCAGCAGTCACCCGGGAAGAGGGAACATTCAGTACTTC
CDR3 protein: CASSHPGRGNIQYF

J gene: TRBJ1-3
V gene: TRBV29-1
D gene: .
clone size: few
CDR3 DNA: TGCAGCGTCGGACAGTCTGGAAACACCATATATTTT
CDR3 protein: CSVGQSGNTIYF

J gene: TRBJ2-7
V gene: TRBV6-2/TRBV6-3
D gene: TRBD2
clone size: .
CDR3 DNA: TGTGCCAGCAGTTTCGGCGGGAGCTCCTACGAGCAGTACTTC
CDR3 protein: CASSFGGSSYEQYF

J gene: TRBJ1-3
V gene: TRBV30
D gene: TRBD1
clone size: .
CDR3 DNA: TGTGCCTGGGCCCGGACAGGGGATGGAAACACCATATATTTT
CDR3 protein: CAWARTGDGNTIYF

J gene: TRBJ2-3
V gene: TRBV19
D gene: .
clone size: .
CDR3 DNA: TGTGCCAGTAACAGCGGGCGGGGCACAGATACGCAGTATTTT
CDR3 protein: CASNSGRGTDTQYF

J gene: TRBJ1-4
V gene: TRBV10-3
D gene: .
clone size: .
CDR3 DNA: TGTGCCATCAGTGATAATCAGCAGGGGCCGTCCGAAAAACTGTTTTTT
CDR3 protein: CAISDNQQGPSEKLFF

J gene: TRBJ2-1
V gene: TRBV30
D gene: .
clone size: .
CDR3 DNA: TGTGCCTGGAGCGCCAGTGGGCACCATGAGCAGTTCTTC
CDR3 protein: CAWSASGHHEQFF

J gene: TRBJ1-1
V gene: TRBV28
D gene: .
clone size: few
CDR3 DNA: TGTGCCAGCAGAATTGTCTCAGGAAACACTGAAGCTTTCTTT
CDR3 protein: CASRIVSGNTEAFF

J gene: TRBJ1-1
V gene: TRBV27
D gene: .
clone size: .
CDR3 DNA: TGTGCCAGCAGTTTATCGCGGGACACTGAAGCTTTCTTT
CDR3 protein: CASSLSRDTEAFF

J gene: TRBJ2-1
V gene: TRBV7-2
D gene: .
clone size: .
CDR3 DNA: TGTGCCAGCAGCTTACAATCACAGGGAGATGAGCAGTTCTTC
CDR3 protein: CASSLQSQGDEQFF

J gene: TRBJ1-2
V gene: TRBV20-1
D gene: .
clone size: few
CDR3 DNA: TGCAGTGCTAGCGGCTATGGCTACACCTTC
CDR3 protein: CSASGYGYTF

J gene: TRBJ1-4
V gene: TRBV28
D gene: .
clone size: .
CDR3 DNA: TGTGCCAGCAGTTTACCGGGGGGTAATGAAAAACTGTTTTTT
CDR3 protein: CASSLPGGNEKLFF

J gene: TRBJ1-5
V gene: TRBV10-3
D gene: .
clone size: .
CDR3 DNA: TGTGCCATCCAAAACAGTGGGAATCAGCCCCAGCATTTT
CDR3 protein: CAIQNSGNQPQHF

J gene: TRBJ2-3
V gene: TRBV6-2/TRBV6-3
D gene: TRBD2
clone size: .
CDR3 DNA: TGTGCCAGCAGTTACCTACTACCAGCGGGAGTGGACCCAGATACGCAGTATTTT
CDR3 protein: CASSYLLPAGVDPDTQYF